The 21 T cell receptor beta chains in this list originate from one sample, sequenced in a study of blood T cell repertoires in COVID-19. The table came from immunoSEQ multiplex PCR; TCRdb's copy has only in-frame clones and leaves some out. The table shows around 92,000 clones, with approximately 86% occurring only once. The sample comprised peripheral blood. The receptors originated from a woman aged 80 or over with acute or convalescent COVID-19.

This clone was seen a single time. The CDR3 bases are TGTGCCAGCAGCCCTAGGGGCGGGGAGCTGTTTTTT. This codes for CASSPRGGELFF. The V call is TRBV6-6, the J call TRBJ2-2, with a possible D match to TRBD1 (5 bases). Trimming shortened V by 6 bases and J by 7 bases, and 9 bases separated the two germline ends. Germline loops: CDR1 MNHNY, CDR2 SVGAGI (reference sequence). There are 12 residues in the CDR3.

J is TRBJ2-2 and V is TRBV6-5, with 8 nucleotides matching TRBD1. Germline values: CDR1 MNHEY, CDR2 SVGAGI. V lost 5 bases and J lost 4; bases outside the gene matches: 3. The CDR3 length is 14 residues. The CDR3 DNA is TGTGCCAGCAGTCTACAGGGGGGCACCGGGGAGCTGTTTTTT. Translating gives CASSLQGGTGELFF.

This clone was observed once. The chain is built from TRBV5-4 and TRBJ1-1; D is perhaps TRBD1 (6 bases). Germline loops: CDR1 SGHNT, CDR2 YYREEE (reference sequence). The CDR3 totals 15 residues. The V end was cut by 3 bases, the J end by 1 base, with 13 bases between. The CDR3 coding sequence is TGTGCCAGCAGCTCCTACCAACAGGGGAACACTGAAGCTTTCTTT. This sequence encodes CASSSYQQGNTEAFF.

The chain combines TRBV4-2 with TRBJ1-6; no firm D call. Trimming took 0 bases from V and 6 from J, leaving 6 bases between them. Germline values: CDR1 LGHNA, CDR2 YNFKEQ. The CDR3 loop spans 14 amino acids. CDR3 sequence reads: CASSQDILNSPLHF. CDR3 sequence (DNA): TGTGCCAGCAGCCAAGATATCCTTAATTCACCCCTCCACTTT.

The V call is TRBV7-8, the J call TRBJ2-2; 9 bases line up with TRBD1. The CDR3 runs to 14 residues. CDR1 is SGHVS, CDR2 FQNEAQ, per germline. Unmatched junction bases numbered 4, after V lost 5 bases and J lost 6 bases. In DNA form, the CDR3 reads TGTGCCAGCAGCAGCCGGGACAGGGCCGGGGAGCTGTTTTTT. It translates to CASSSRDRAGELFF.

This chain joins TRBV3-1 (or the pseudogene TRBV3-2) and TRBJ2-7; 9 bases align to TRBD1. Germline values: CDR1 LGHDT, CDR2 YNNKEL (reference sequence). The CDR3 sequence is 13 residues long. J was trimmed by 6 bases and V by 4 bases; bases with no gene match: 4. The CDR3 DNA is TGTGCCAGCAGCCCCGGACAGGGGCCCGAGCAGTACTTC. This gives the protein CASSPGQGPEQYF.

The chain employs TRBV7-9 and TRBJ2-1; TRBD2 matches 7 bases. This CDR3 region has 14 residues. V trimming: 2 bases; J trimming: 12 bases; junction bases outside the gene matches: 10. Germline V gene sequence: CDR1 SEHNR, CDR2 FQNEAQ (reference sequence). The CDR3 protein is CASSLSSGLAAQFF. CDR3 bases: TGTGCCAGCAGCTTATCGTCGGGCCTAGCGGCGCAGTTCTTC.

The genes are TRBV5-5 and TRBJ2-5, with 10 nucleotides matching TRBD1. The ends lost 0 bases at V and 5 bases at J; junction bases unmatched: 7. The CDR3 is 16 residues long. The germline V gene encodes CDR1 SGHKS and CDR2 YYEKEE (reference sequence). The CDR3 reads CASSLAGTGVWETQYF. CDR3 in DNA: TGTGCCAGCAGCTTGGCAGGGACAGGGGTTTGGGAGACCCAGTACTTC.

This chain joins TRBV19 and TRBJ1-2, with D perhaps matching TRBD1 (5 bases). CDR1 and CDR2 (germline): LNHDA, SQIVND (reference sequence). V was shortened by 3 bases and J by 6 bases, with 17 bases between the two germline ends. The CDR3 covers 15 residues. The CDR3: CASSIPLARVNGYTF. The DNA for the CDR3 is TGTGCCAGTAGTATTCCCCTGGCCAGGGTCAATGGCTACACCTTC.

The chain joins TRBV7-9 to TRBJ1-1; D gene unclear. Germline assignment: CDR1 SEHNR and CDR2 FQNEAQ (reference sequence). The CDR3 is 15 residues long. V was shortened by 5 bases and J by 4 bases, with 17 bases between the two germline ends. This CDR3 is CASSPLQTGSTEAFF. DNA for the CDR3: TGTGCCAGCAGCCCTTTACAAACGGGGAGCACTGAAGCTTTCTTT.

This clone was recorded only once. This chain links TRBV27 with TRBJ2-5, with 7 nucleotides matching TRBD1. CDR1 and CDR2 (germline): MNHEY, SMNVEV (reference sequence). The CDR3 contains 14 residues. V gave up 2 bases and J gave up 5 bases; unmatched junction bases: 5. The CDR3 protein is CASSLRQGGETQYF. The CDR3 DNA reads TGTGCCAGCAGTTTAAGACAGGGCGGCGAGACCCAGTACTTC.

V gene TRBV7-3 combines with J gene TRBJ2-5; D unclear. This CDR3 comprises 13 residues. With 1 base removed from V and 5 bases from J, the gap between germline ends came to 8 bases. From germline, CDR1 is SGHTA and CDR2 FQGTGA. DNA of the CDR3: TGTGCCAGCAGCTTAAGTCCGTTTGAGACCCAGTACTTC. Residues: CASSLSPFETQYF.

The gene calls are TRBV5-6 and TRBJ2-1; 10 bases align to TRBD1. The germline V gene has CDR1 SGHDT and CDR2 YYEEEE. The CDR3 length is 15 residues. V lost 4 bases, J lost 4 bases, and 5 bases stayed unmatched. The CDR3 coding sequence is TGTGCCAGCAGCGACCGGGACAGGGGATACAATGAGCAGTTCTTC. Amino acids: CASSDRDRGYNEQFF.

The V and J genes are TRBV7-9 and TRBJ2-7, with D uncertain. Germline V gene sequence: CDR1 SEHNR, CDR2 FQNEAQ (reference sequence). The CDR3 contains 14 residues. The V end was cut by 3 bases, the J end by 7 bases, with 16 bases between. The CDR3 is CASSFLRSGQEQYF. The CDR3 DNA sequence: TGTGCCAGCAGCTTCCTCCGGTCTGGGCAGGAGCAGTACTTC. Full variable domain (missing parts from reference TRBV7-9 and TRBJ2-7): DTGVSQNPRHKITKRGQNVTFRCDPISEHNRLYWYRQTLGQGPEFLTYFQNEAQLEKSRLLSDRFSAERPKGSFSTLEIQRTEQGDSAMYLCASSFLRSGQEQYFGPGTRLTVT.

This clone came up a few times. This chain joins TRBV15 and TRBJ2-3, with 9 bases identical to TRBD1. The CDR3 has 18 amino acids. Germline CDR1 is LNHNV and CDR2 is YYDKDF (reference sequence). V dropped 0 bases and J dropped 2; count of bases not matched to a gene: 9. CDR3 loop: CATSRDPPGTGNTDTQYF. As DNA, the CDR3 is TGTGCCACCAGCAGAGATCCCCCGGGGACAGGGAACACAGATACGCAGTATTTT.

With respect to this clone: The junction and the germline gene differ at one end; a read error may be behind it. The chain is built from TRBV7-7 and TRBJ2-1, with 8 bases aligning to TRBD2. CDR1 is SSHAT and CDR2 is FNYEAQ in the germline V gene (reference sequence). This CDR3 region has 17 residues. CDR3 in amino acids: CASSLELAGSSYNEQFF. The CDR3 nucleotides are TGTGCTAGCAGCTTAGAGTTAGCGGGAAGCTCCTACAATGAGCAGTTCTTC.

The chain combines TRBV5-6 with TRBJ1-4; 7 nucleotides match TRBD1. Germline assignment: CDR1 SGHDT and CDR2 YYEEEE. The junction had 11 bases not matched to a gene; V was cut back by 4 bases and J by 8 bases. The CDR3 consists of 15 residues. Here the CDR3 reads CASSRGDREEEKLFF. CDR3 nucleotide sequence: TGTGCCAGCAGCCGCGGCGACAGGGAGGAGGAAAAACTGTTTTTT.

V is TRBV27 and J is TRBJ2-7; weak D call: TRBD2 (5 bases). V lost 4 bases and J lost 6, with 16 bases in between. The germline CDR1 and CDR2 sequences are MNHEY and SMNVEV (reference sequence). This CDR3 region has 14 residues. This CDR3 is CASSSSLGFSEQYF. CDR3 nucleotide sequence: TGTGCCAGCAGTTCCTCACTAGGTTTCTCCGAGCAGTACTTC.

This chain uses TRBV7-6 with TRBJ2-1; D uncertain. This CDR3 has 14 residues. The germline V gene encodes CDR1 SGHVS and CDR2 FNYEAQ. The V and J ends lost 1 base and 4 bases respectively, with 8 bases between them. CDR3 loop: CASSLVGSYNEQFF. The CDR3 bases are TGTGCCAGCAGCTTAGTGGGCAGTTACAATGAGCAGTTCTTC.

The J gene is TRBJ2-3, the V gene TRBV6-6; a weak D match, TRBD2 (5 bases). Trimming stripped 6 bases from V and 2 bases from J, with 15 bases between. This CDR3 comprises 15 residues. Germline V CDR1 and CDR2: MNHNY, SVGAGI (reference sequence). The CDR3 spells CASSKGGRDTDTQYF. CDR3 coding DNA: TGTGCCAGCAGCAAAGGAGGAAGGGACACAGATACGCAGTATTTT.

This chain links TRBV7-2 with TRBJ2-3; TRBD2 matches 13 bases. Germline values: CDR1 SGHTA, CDR2 FQGNSA. V was pared by 5 bases and J by 4 bases, with 6 bases of the junction left unmatched. CDR3 length: 16 residues. The CDR3 region has the DNA TGTGCCAGCAGCCGGACTAGCGGGAGTAGCGCAGATACGCAGTATTTT. Its protein product is CASSRTSGSSADTQYF.